This passage covers 12 T cell receptor beta chains from one sample sequenced in a study of T cell clonality in common variable immunodeficiency. Generated by immunoSEQ multiplex PCR, the TCRdb table keeps only in-frame clones and is missing some. This sample has approximately 37,000 clones, each found more than once. The sample consisted of peripheral blood mononuclear cells. These receptors all come from a person between 18 and 69 years old in good health.

The table lists this clone with many counts. The CDR3 is cut off 3 residues early in the read; its end comes from the germline J gene. The chain links TRBV20-1 to TRBJ2-7; D is possibly TRBD2 (5 bases). Germline V gives CDR1 DFQATT, CDR2 SNEGSKA (reference sequence). Trimming left V 7 bases short and J 3 bases short, with 13 bases between. The CDR3 loop spans 12 amino acids. CDR3 region: CSVQSGLYEQYF. The CDR3 DNA, read in part, is TGCAGTGTACAGAGCGGTCTCTACGAG.

This clone was seen more than once but under ten times. The CDR3 extends 3 residues past the end of the read, so its final part is completed from the germline J gene. The V and J genes are TRBV5-4 and TRBJ2-7, with D hard to call. The CDR3 runs to 14 residues. Germline V gene sequence: CDR1 SGHNT, CDR2 YYREEE (reference sequence). V lost 0 bases, J lost 1 base, and 8 bases lay in between. CDR3 DNA, as far as it was read: TGTGCCAGCAGCTTGGCGGGTGGTTCCTACGAG. Residues: CASSLAGGSYE. The CDR3 as a whole reads CASSLAGGSYEQYF.

This clone was detected ten times or more. The read falls 3 residues short of the CDR3 end, and the missing part is taken from the germline J gene. This chain connects TRBV5-1 to TRBJ2-2; a possible D gene is TRBD1 (6 bases). Germline V gives CDR1 SGHRS, CDR2 YFSETQ. This CDR3 comprises 14 residues. V dropped 4 bases and J dropped 6 bases, with 13 bases sitting between them. The sequenced part of the CDR3 DNA is TGCGCCAGCAGCGGTTCACAGGGATCCGGGGAG. Its translation is CASSGSQGSGE. The entire CDR3 reads CASSGSQGSGELFF.

There are many counts of this clone. The DNA ends 3 residues before the CDR3 does, and the rest of the CDR3 is filled in from the germline J gene. The V call is TRBV7-9, the J call TRBJ1-3; TRBD1 might be the D (5 bases). The germline V and J ends were trimmed by 6 bases and 2 bases, with 14 bases remaining between them. The CDR3 spans 15 residues. Germline V gene lookup returns CDR1 SEHNR and CDR2 FQNEAQ (reference sequence). CDR3 DNA (partial): TGTGCCAGCAGGGGGGGTGGAGGACCTGGAAACACC. Protein: CASRGGGGPGNT. In full, the CDR3 reads CASRGGGGPGNTIYF.

The sample holds many counts of this clone. The read terminates 3 residues ahead of where the CDR3 ends, so the germline J gene completes it. V gene TRBV20-1 combines with J gene TRBJ1-1; D not resolved. Trimming left V 4 bases short and J 1 base short, with 7 bases between. CDR1 and CDR2 (germline): DFQATT, SNEGSKA (reference sequence). The CDR3 spans 12 residues. This CDR3 reads CSANRGNTEAFF. CDR3 bases read: TGCAGTGCTAACCGGGGGAACACTGAA.

This clone was seen ten or more times. The read ends 3 residues before the CDR3 terminus; that terminus is restored from the germline J gene. V usage is TRBV5-5 and J usage is TRBJ1-2; no firm D call. Germline V gene lookup returns CDR1 SGHKS and CDR2 YYEKEE (reference sequence). V dropped 0 bases and J dropped 4 bases, with 13 bases sitting between them. The CDR3 is made up of 15 amino acids. This CDR3 reads CASSLVPTPLYGYTF. Partial CDR3 DNA: TGTGCCAGCAGCTTGGTCCCAACTCCACTCTATGGC.

This clone was seen many times. Partial CDR3 DNA: TGTGCCAGCAGCTTGGACAGGGGAAGCAATCAGCCC. Protein sequence: CASSLDRGSNQP. The whole CDR3 reads CASSLDRGSNQPQHF. The rearrangement joins TRBV7-9 to TRBJ1-5; 9 nucleotides align to TRBD1. The CDR3 extends 3 residues past the end of the read, so its final part is completed from the germline J gene. This CDR3 has 15 amino acids. J gave up 1 base and V 3 bases, and 1 base lay outside the gene matches. CDR1 is SEHNR and CDR2 is FQNEAQ in the germline V gene (reference sequence).

This clone was observed a handful of times. The read ends 3 residues shy of where the CDR3 ends; the end is completed using the germline J gene. The rearrangement uses TRBV2 and TRBJ1-4, with D possibly matching TRBD1 (5 bases). Germline V lookup: CDR1 SNHLY, CDR2 FYNNEI. The CDR3 extends over 16 amino acids. Trimming removed 4 bases from V and 0 bases from J, with 12 bases in between. CDR3 bases read: TGTGCCAGCAGTGGGGACTCCGGAACAACTAATGAAAAA. The encoded protein is CASSGDSGTTNEK. The entire CDR3 protein reads CASSGDSGTTNEKLFF.

This clone appeared many times. The read comes to an end 3 residues before the CDR3 does, leaving the germline J gene to fill in the end. The chain combines TRBV5-1 with TRBJ2-5, with TRBD1 identical over 10 bases. V dropped 3 bases and J dropped 5; count of bases not matched to a gene: 4. The germline CDR1 and CDR2 sequences are SGHRS and YFSETQ. This CDR3 contains 14 residues. The CDR3 bases that were read are TGCGCCAGCAGCTCGACAGGGGGCTGGGAGACC. Amino acid sequence: CASSSTGGWET. The whole CDR3 region reads CASSSTGGWETQYF.

This clone was detected many times. The read ends 3 residues early relative to the CDR3; the germline J gene fills the gap. V usage is TRBV3-1 (or the pseudogene TRBV3-2) and J usage is TRBJ2-3; D is possibly TRBD2 (5 bases). Germline assignment: CDR1 LGHDT and CDR2 YNNKEL (reference sequence). The CDR3 spans 17 residues. The V end lost 0 bases, the J end lost 3 bases, and 16 bases lay between the germline ends. Incomplete CDR3 DNA: TGTGCCAGCAGCCAAGACCGAGCGGCCGGGGAAACAGATACG. Protein product: CASSQDRAAGETDT. The CDR3 in full is CASSQDRAAGETDTQYF.

Ten or more counts support this clone. From the germline J gene comes the end of the CDR3, since the read stops 3 residues before it. The chain employs TRBV11-2 and TRBJ2-4; D not certain. The CDR3 sequence is 13 residues long. Germline lookup yields CDR1 SGHAT and CDR2 FQNNGV. V lost 4 bases to trimming and J lost 5 bases, with 9 bases between them. Incomplete CDR3 DNA: TGTGCCAGCAGCTCCGTTTCCCAAAACATT. Its protein product is CASSSVSQNI. The complete CDR3 reads CASSSVSQNIQYF.

Many counts were recorded for this clone. Read coverage stops 3 residues before the CDR3 terminus; the germline J gene supplies the remainder. The chain has TRBV29-1 and TRBJ1-2; D remains ambiguous. Germline V lookup: CDR1 SQVTM, CDR2 ANQGSEA. The V gene lost 0 bases and the J gene lost 7 bases, with 15 bases spanning the gap. The CDR3 extends over 14 amino acids. CDR3 residues: CSVEEVPGRGGYTF. Incomplete CDR3 DNA: TGCAGCGTTGAAGAGGTACCGGGTCGGGGTGGC.